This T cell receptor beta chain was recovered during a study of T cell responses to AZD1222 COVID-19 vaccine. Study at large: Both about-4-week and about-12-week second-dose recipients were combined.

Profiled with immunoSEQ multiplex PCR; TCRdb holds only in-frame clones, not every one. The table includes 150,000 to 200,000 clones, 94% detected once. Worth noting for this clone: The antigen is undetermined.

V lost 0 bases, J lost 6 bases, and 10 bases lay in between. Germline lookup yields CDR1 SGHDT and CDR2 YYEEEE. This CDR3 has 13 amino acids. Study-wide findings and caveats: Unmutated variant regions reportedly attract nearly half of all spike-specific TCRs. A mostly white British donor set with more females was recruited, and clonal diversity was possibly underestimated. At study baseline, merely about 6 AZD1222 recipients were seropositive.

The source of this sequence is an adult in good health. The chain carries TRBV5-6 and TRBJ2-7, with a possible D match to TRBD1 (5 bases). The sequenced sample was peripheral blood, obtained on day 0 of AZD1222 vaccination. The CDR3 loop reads CASSLARAGEQYF. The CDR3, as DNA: TGTGCCAGCAGCTTGGCCAGGGCCGGCGAGCAGTACTTC.